The 25 T cell receptor beta chains below come from one sample, sequenced in a study of cytomegalovirus exposure and HLA in healthy donors. Primers: 60 Vbeta forward and 13 Jbeta reverse. Libraries were prepared by immunoSEQ multiplex PCR; TCRdb keeps only in-frame clonotypes and omits some of them. The sample records tens of thousands of clones, roughly four fifths being singletons. Sequencing was carried out using PBMCs. The receptor source for this set is a man between 18 and 29 years old in good health and CMV-seronegative.

This chain uses TRBV6-1 with TRBJ2-1; the D gene is possibly TRBD1 (5 bases). Trimming took off 4 bases at V and 10 bases at J, with 20 bases between the two ends. Germline V lookup: CDR1 MNHNS, CDR2 SASEGT. The CDR3 totals 15 residues. The CDR3 reads CASSGLSQGFGEQFF. Here the CDR3 DNA reads TGTGCCAGCAGTGGGCTTAGCCAGGGATTCGGGGAGCAGTTCTTC.

This chain links TRBV18 with TRBJ2-5; no firm D call. Germline CDR1 is KGHSH and CDR2 is LQKENI. The germline V and J ends were trimmed by 5 bases and 5 bases, with 12 bases remaining between them. This CDR3 contains 13 residues. The CDR3 loop is CASSLQLWETQYF. The CDR3 bases are TGTGCCAGCTCATTACAATTGTGGGAGACCCAGTACTTC.

This chain uses TRBV15 with TRBJ1-1; D not certain. Germline lookup yields CDR1 LNHNV and CDR2 YYDKDF (reference sequence). CDR3 length: 14 amino acids. V was trimmed by 2 bases and J by 5 bases, leaving 12 bases between them. The CDR3 region has the DNA TGTGCCACCAGCAGAACATCAGGTGGGACTGAAGCTTTCTTT. This gives the protein CATSRTSGGTEAFF.

The chain has TRBV13 and TRBJ2-7, with 8 bases identical to TRBD1. Germline CDR1 reads PRHDT; CDR2 reads FYEKMQ (reference sequence). This CDR3 is built from 14 residues. V dropped 5 bases and J dropped 4; count of bases not matched to a gene: 7. This chain's CDR3 is CASSPDRGVYEQYF. The CDR3 nucleotides read TGTGCCAGCAGCCCTGACAGGGGAGTTTACGAGCAGTACTTC.

This clone has a single count. V usage is TRBV6-1 and J usage is TRBJ2-3; perhaps TRBD2 as D (6 bases). Germline CDR1 reads MNHNS; CDR2 reads SASEGT. V lost 0 bases, J lost 2 bases, and 12 bases lay in between. The CDR3 runs 16 residues. The CDR3 loop is CASSEAGRGYTDTQYF. The CDR3 DNA reads as TGTGCCAGCAGTGAAGCGGGGCGGGGTTACACAGATACGCAGTATTTT.

This chain joins TRBV21-1 and TRBJ2-1; the table's D call, TRBD2, was not checked against the DNA. TRBV21-1 is a pseudogene. CDR3 length: 15 amino acids. The CDR3 sequence: CASSSYPGLEVKQFF. For the CDR3, the DNA is TGTGCCAGCAGCTCCTACCCGGGTCTGGAAGTAAAGCAGTTCTTC.

J is TRBJ2-7 and V is TRBV4-3; TRBD1 is a possible D gene (6 bases). V was shortened by 2 bases and J by 3 bases, with 14 bases between the two germline ends. This CDR3 comprises 15 residues. Germline-derived CDR1 and CDR2 are LGHNA and YSLEER. This CDR3 reads CASSQIRDTLYEQYF. The CDR3 nucleotides are TGCGCCAGCAGCCAAATAAGGGACACACTCTACGAGCAGTACTTC.

The chain joins TRBV6-6 to TRBJ2-4; TRBD2 is a possible D gene (6 bases). The V end lost 8 bases, the J end lost 7 bases, and 9 bases lay between the germline ends. Germline-derived CDR1 and CDR2 are MNHNY and SVGAGI (reference sequence). The CDR3 is made up of 11 amino acids. In DNA form, the CDR3 reads TGTGCCAGCGTTGGGGGGAACATTCAGTACTTC. Protein: CASVGGNIQYF.

This chain joins TRBV9 and TRBJ1-4; weak D call: TRBD1 (6 bases). The CDR3 has 16 amino acids. The germline V gene encodes CDR1 SGDLS and CDR2 YYNGEE. The V end lost 0 bases, the J end lost 3 bases, and 12 bases lay between the germline ends. In nucleotides, the CDR3 is TGTGCCAGCAGCGTAGGAGGGGGGGTGGCTAATGAAAAACTGTTTTTT. It codes for CASSVGGGVANEKLFF.

The J gene is TRBJ1-2, the V gene TRBV6-1; the D gene is possibly TRBD1 (5 bases). The V and J ends lost 5 bases and 7 bases respectively, with 20 bases between them. Germline V lookup: CDR1 MNHNS, CDR2 SASEGT. The CDR3 runs 15 residues. The CDR3 nucleotides read TGTGCCAGCAGTTGGACCGGTCCTCGCAGGGTTGGCTACACCTTC. As protein: CASSWTGPRRVGYTF.

V usage is TRBV9 and J usage is TRBJ1-2; perhaps TRBD1 as D (6 bases). The V end was cut by 4 bases, the J end by 2 bases, with 9 bases between. This CDR3 is built from 13 residues. Germline CDR1 SGDLS, CDR2 YYNGEE. The CDR3 loop reads CASSKQGNYGYTF. CDR3 DNA sequence: TGTGCCAGCAGCAAGCAGGGGAACTATGGCTACACCTTC.

This rearrangement joins TRBV11-2 to TRBJ2-1; no definite D call. The CDR3 is 15 amino acids. From germline, CDR1 is SGHAT and CDR2 FQNNGV. Trimming pared 1 base from V and 4 bases from J, leaving 11 bases between. The CDR3 loop is CASSLGTLPYNEQFF. The CDR3 bases are TGTGCCAGCAGCTTAGGTACACTACCGTACAATGAGCAGTTCTTC. The whole variable domain, remainder taken from reference TRBV11-2 and TRBJ2-1, is EAGVAQSPRYKIIEKRQSVAFWCNPISGHATLYWYQQILGQGPKLLIQFQNNGVVDDSQLPKDRFSAERLKGVDSTLKIQPAKLEDSAVYLCASSLGTLPYNEQFFGPGTRLTVL.

This clone was observed a few times. The chain is built from TRBV5-1 and TRBJ2-7; possibly TRBD1 for D (5 bases). There are 12 residues in the CDR3. Germline V CDR1 and CDR2: SGHRS, YFSETQ. V lost 4 bases to trimming and J lost 3 bases, with 8 bases between them. CDR3 nucleotide sequence: TGCGCCAGCAGCGGGGCAAACTACGAGCAGTACTTC. This translates into CASSGANYEQYF.

This clone was found a few times. V gene TRBV9 combines with J gene TRBJ2-5, with 10 bases fitting TRBD2. Germline trimming cut 0 bases from V and 4 bases from J; bases unmatched to any gene: 0. CDR1 is SGDLS, CDR2 YYNGEE, per germline. The CDR3 is made up of 14 amino acids. Here the CDR3 reads CASSVGLAGETQYF. The CDR3 coding sequence is TGTGCCAGCAGCGTAGGACTAGCGGGAGAGACCCAGTACTTC.

Here the CDR3 DNA reads TGTGCCAGCAGCGCAGGACAGCAAGAGACCCAGTACTTC. Translating it yields CASSAGQQETQYF. The genes are TRBV7-2 and TRBJ2-5; D is perhaps TRBD1 (6 bases). Germline V gene data show CDR1 as SGHTA and CDR2 as FQGNSA. Between the trimmed V and J ends, which lost 5 bases and 2 bases, there was a span of 9 bases. The CDR3 spans 13 residues.

The V gene is TRBV2, the J gene TRBJ1-5; 8 nucleotides align to TRBD1. The J segment lost 4 bases and the V segment lost 8 bases, leaving 10 bases of the junction unmatched. CDR1 and CDR2 from the germline V gene are SNHLY and FYNNEI. This CDR3 spans 15 amino acids. The CDR3 bases are TGTGCCAGCCGTGGGACAGGCCGCGCTAATCAGCCCCAGCATTTT. Encoded protein: CASRGTGRANQPQHF.

This clone turned up a few times. The V gene is TRBV4-1, the J gene TRBJ2-7, with D perhaps TRBD2 (6 bases). The germline CDR1 and CDR2 sequences are MGHRA and YSYEKL. This CDR3 is built from 12 residues. V was shortened by 0 bases and J by 6 bases, with 6 bases between the two germline ends. CDR3 sequence: CASSQEEGEQYF. CDR3 nucleotide sequence: TGCGCCAGCAGCCAAGAGGAGGGCGAGCAGTACTTC.

This sequence joins TRBV2 and TRBJ1-2; D gene unclear. Trimming cost V 5 bases and J 8 bases, with 18 bases left between them. Germline values: CDR1 SNHLY, CDR2 FYNNEI. This CDR3 contains 14 residues. The CDR3 region is CASSTREATQGYTF. Written as DNA, the CDR3 is TGTGCCAGCAGTACCCGAGAGGCGACCCAAGGCTACACCTTC.

This clone occurred once. The gene calls are TRBV9 and TRBJ2-1, with 12 bases aligning to TRBD2. CDR1 SGDLS and CDR2 YYNGEE come from the germline V gene. The CDR3 is 14 amino acids. V shed 6 bases and J 11 bases; nucleotides not matched to a gene: 9. The CDR3 loop is CASNPQLAGGKQFF. DNA of the CDR3: TGTGCCAGCAACCCACAGCTAGCGGGGGGGAAGCAGTTCTTC.

This chain joins TRBV11-1 and TRBJ2-7; TRBD2 is a possible D gene (6 bases). The V end lost 1 base, the J end lost 5 bases, and 12 bases lay between the germline ends. Germline V gives CDR1 SGHAT, CDR2 FQDESV (reference sequence). This CDR3 spans 14 amino acids. For the CDR3, the DNA is TGTGCCAGCAGCTTAGAGAGACTAGAGAACGAGCAGTACTTC. The encoded protein is CASSLERLENEQYF.

The chain couples TRBV4-2 to TRBJ1-6, with a weak D call TRBD1 (5 bases). V was cut by 0 bases and J by 0 bases, with 9 bases left in between. Germline V gene sequence: CDR1 LGHNA, CDR2 YNFKEQ. This CDR3 contains 17 residues. The CDR3 DNA sequence: TGTGCCAGCAGCCAAGAAGGCCAGGGCTCCTATAATTCACCCCTCCACTTT. Translated, it gives CASSQEGQGSYNSPLHF.

The chain is built from TRBV4-2 and TRBJ2-7; 7 nucleotides line up with TRBD1. V trimming: 4 bases; J trimming: 5 bases; junction bases outside the gene matches: 8. From germline, CDR1 is LGHNA and CDR2 YNFKEQ. CDR3 length: 14 amino acids. The CDR3 coding sequence is TGTGCCAGCAGCCCCCGACAGGGCTTGAACGAGCAGTACTTC. As protein: CASSPRQGLNEQYF.

The CDR3 coding sequence is TGTGCCACCTCGTTAATTAGTAGAGGCAATCAGCCCCAGCATTTT. Its translation is CATSLISRGNQPQHF. V is TRBV27 and J is TRBJ1-5; no clear D gene. Germline V lookup: CDR1 MNHEY, CDR2 SMNVEV (reference sequence). V was clipped by 10 bases and J by 2 bases, with 18 bases between them. This CDR3 has 15 amino acids.

This chain joins TRBV27 and TRBJ2-3; D gene unclear. Germline V gene sequence: CDR1 MNHEY, CDR2 SMNVEV (reference sequence). This CDR3 comprises 14 residues. V lost 2 bases, J lost 0 bases, and 6 bases lay in between. The CDR3, as DNA: TGTGCCAGCAGTTTAGGGCTAAGCACAGATACGCAGTATTTT. Translated, it gives CASSLGLSTDTQYF.

The table lists this clone with a few counts. The rearrangement uses TRBV7-2 and TRBJ1-6; possibly TRBD1 for D (6 bases). With 2 bases removed from V and 7 bases from J, the gap between germline ends came to 18 bases. The CDR3 spans 17 residues. Germline V lookup: CDR1 SGHTA, CDR2 FQGNSA. This chain's CDR3 is CASSLMRMGAGNSPLHF. In nucleotides, the CDR3 is TGTGCCAGCAGCTTAATGAGGATGGGGGCTGGAAATTCACCCCTCCACTTT.